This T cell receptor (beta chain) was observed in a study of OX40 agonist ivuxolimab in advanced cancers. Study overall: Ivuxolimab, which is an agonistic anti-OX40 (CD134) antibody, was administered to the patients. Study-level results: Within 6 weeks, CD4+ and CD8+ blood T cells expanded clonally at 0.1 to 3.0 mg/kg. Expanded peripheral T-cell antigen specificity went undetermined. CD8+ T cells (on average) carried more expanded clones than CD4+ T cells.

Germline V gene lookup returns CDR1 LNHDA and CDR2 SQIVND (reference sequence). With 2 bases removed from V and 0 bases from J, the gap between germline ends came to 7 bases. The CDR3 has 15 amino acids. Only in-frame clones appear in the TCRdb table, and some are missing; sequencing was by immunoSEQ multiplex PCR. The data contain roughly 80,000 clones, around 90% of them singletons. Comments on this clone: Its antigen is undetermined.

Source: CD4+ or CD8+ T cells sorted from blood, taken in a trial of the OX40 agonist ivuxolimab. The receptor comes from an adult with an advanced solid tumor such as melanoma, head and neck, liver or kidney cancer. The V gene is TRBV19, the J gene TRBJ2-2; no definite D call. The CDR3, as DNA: TGTGCCAGTAGTATAACTCCGGCGAACACCGGGGAGCTGTTTTTT. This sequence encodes CASSITPANTGELFF.